This is a list of T cell receptor beta chains from one sample in a study of identifying expanded T cells in peripheral blood. Data came from immunoSEQ multiplex PCR; TCRdb stores just in-frame clones and leaves some out. The data show 90,000 to 95,000 clones, with approximately 85% seen just once and approximately 5% held by the top ten. The specimen sequenced was blood. The receptors here all came from a person between 18 and 75 years old in good health. Both conserved end residues are part of each CDR3. The D gene is left open where the match is weak. Clone size appears in some rows only: once, few, many, or a class for an expanded clone.

TGTGCCAGCCGCCCCGGGTCCCCAGATACGCAGTATTTT,CASRPGSPDTQYF,TRBV27,.,.,TRBJ2-3
TGTGCCAGCAGCTTAGGAGATAGAAATTCACCCCTCCACTTT,CASSLGDRNSPLHF,TRBV7-2,.,.,TRBJ1-6
TGTGCCAGCAGCGCGGACCCTAACGGCTACGAGCAGTACTTC,CASSADPNGYEQYF,TRBV7-3,.,.,TRBJ2-7
TGTGCCAGCAGCTCCGGGTGGGGCGACGAGCAGTACTTC,CASSSGWGDEQYF,TRBV7-9,.,once,TRBJ2-7
TGTGCCAGCAGTTTTCGCCCCCGGGACAGGTACTCCATTCAGTACTTC,CASSFRPRDRYSIQYF,TRBV27,TRBD1,.,TRBJ2-4
TGCAGCGTTGATTCGGTAGAAAATGAAAAACTGTTTTTT,CSVDSVENEKLFF,TRBV29-1,.,.,TRBJ1-4
TGTGCCAGCAGCCCCGGAGGGGGGACAGGAGCTAGCACAGATACGCAGTATTTT,CASSPGGGTGASTDTQYF,TRBV5-4,TRBD1,.,TRBJ2-3
TGTGCCAGCAGCCAAGAAGTTTACACCGGGGAGCTGTTTTTT,CASSQEVYTGELFF,TRBV4-2,.,.,TRBJ2-2
TGTGCCAGCAGCTTAACGGGGGCGGTCTACGAGCAGTACTTC,CASSLTGAVYEQYF,TRBV7-6,.,.,TRBJ2-7
TGTGCCAGCAGCCAAGATCTGGGACAGGTCACAGATACGCAGTATTTT,CASSQDLGQVTDTQYF,TRBV14,TRBD1,.,TRBJ2-3
TGCGCCAGCAGCCGCGGACAGGAGAATTCACCCCTCCACTTT,CASSRGQENSPLHF,TRBV5-1,TRBD1,.,TRBJ1-6
TGTGCCAGCAGCTTAGGAACCGGGGTAAACCCTTATGGCTACACCTTC,CASSLGTGVNPYGYTF,TRBV7-2,.,.,TRBJ1-2
TGTGCCAGCAGCTTGCCCGGGGGCCCCAACAATGAGCAGTTCTTC,CASSLPGGPNNEQFF,TRBV5-8,.,.,TRBJ2-1
TGTGCCATCAGTGGGTGGGGAGATACGCAGTATTTT,CAISGWGDTQYF,TRBV10-3,.,.,TRBJ2-3
TGTGCCAGCAGTTACTCGAGTAAATCGTCTAACTATGGCTACACCTTC,CASSYSSKSSNYGYTF,TRBV6-6,.,.,TRBJ1-2
TGTGCCAGTAGTAGACGGATTAATTCACCCCTCCACTTT,CASSRRINSPLHF,TRBV19,.,.,TRBJ1-6
TGTGCCACTGGAACAGGGGTGCGAACTGAAGCTTTCTTT,CATGTGVRTEAFF,TRBV19,TRBD1,once,TRBJ1-1
TGTGCCAGCAAACCGGGGCAGGGGCGGGCTGGCTACACCTTC,CASKPGQGRAGYTF,TRBV6-1,.,.,TRBJ1-2
TGTGCCAGCAGCTTCCGGACGGTCGGAGGAGACCTGTTTTTT,CASSFRTVGGDLFF,TRBV11-3,.,.,TRBJ2-2
TGCAGCGTTGGACAGGGGATCAGCAATGAGCAGTTCTTC,CSVGQGISNEQFF,TRBV29-1,TRBD1,once,TRBJ2-1
TGTGCCTGGGGGACCGGGACAGGGGATGCAGATACGCAGTATTTT,CAWGTGTGDADTQYF,TRBV30,TRBD1,.,TRBJ2-3
TGTGCCAGTAGTACGACAGGGTCTGGGGCCAACGTCCTGACTTTC,CASSTTGSGANVLTF,TRBV19,TRBD1,.,TRBJ2-6
TGTGCCAGTAGTACCTTAGGGAAAAGAATATATAGCAATCAGCCCCAGCATTTT,CASSTLGKRIYSNQPQHF,TRBV19,.,once,TRBJ1-5
TGCGCCAGCGCAGTGGCTAGCTCCTACGAGCAGTACTTC,CASAVASSYEQYF,TRBV5-1,.,.,TRBJ2-7
TGTGCCAGCAGTTACTCGTCGATAGGGGCCCGTGAAAAACTGTTTTTT,CASSYSSIGAREKLFF,TRBV6-5,.,.,TRBJ1-4
TGTGCCAGCAGCTTAGAGGGGACCCCCACCGTGAGGCAGTTCTTC,CASSLEGTPTVRQFF,TRBV7-9,.,.,TRBJ2-1
TGTGCCTGGAGTGTCTTGGAGGCGACTGAAGCTTTCTTT,CAWSVLEATEAFF,TRBV30,.,.,TRBJ1-1
TGTGCCAGCAGTCCAGAATACAATGAGCAGTTCTTC,CASSPEYNEQFF,TRBV11-2,.,.,TRBJ2-1
TGTGCCAGCACTAGGGACAGCTCCTCTGGGGCCAACGTCCTGACTTTC,CASTRDSSSGANVLTF,TRBV6-6,TRBD1,.,TRBJ2-6
TGTGCCAGCTCACCGGAAATACAGATGAACACCGGGGAGCTGTTTTTT,CASSPEIQMNTGELFF,TRBV18,.,.,TRBJ2-2